This entry concerns a single TCR beta chain. The entry originates in a study of blood T cell repertoires in COVID-19. Study-level background: Specimens from acute and convalescent COVID-19 originated in the United States, Italy and Spain.

Participants, about 18 to 90 years old, spanned 24 US areas. Which cohort a participant joined came from the clinical history participants gave. Looked up from germline, CDR1 is MNHEY and CDR2 is SVGEGT. V lost 2 bases to trimming and J lost 1 base; unmatched junction nucleotides: 6. This CDR3 has 16 amino acids. Methods used by the authors: Nucleated cell number was recorded as an estimate derived from reference gene primer amplification. Produced via immunoSEQ multiplex PCR; TCRdb's table is partial and in-frame only. That table furnishes V, J and clone size, whereas the DNA furnished D and trimming. The table records 200,000 or so clones, approximately 90% of them present only once.

This chain uses TRBV6-2 or TRBV6-3 with TRBJ2-7; 9 bases are a match to TRBD1. Material for sequencing was PBMCs or T cells enriched from blood (not recorded which). The source is a woman in her 30s who had recovered from COVID-19. Here the CDR3 DNA reads TGTGCCAGCAGTTACCCCGACAGGGGGGATTCCTACGAGCAGTACTTC. Its translation: CASSYPDRGDSYEQYF.